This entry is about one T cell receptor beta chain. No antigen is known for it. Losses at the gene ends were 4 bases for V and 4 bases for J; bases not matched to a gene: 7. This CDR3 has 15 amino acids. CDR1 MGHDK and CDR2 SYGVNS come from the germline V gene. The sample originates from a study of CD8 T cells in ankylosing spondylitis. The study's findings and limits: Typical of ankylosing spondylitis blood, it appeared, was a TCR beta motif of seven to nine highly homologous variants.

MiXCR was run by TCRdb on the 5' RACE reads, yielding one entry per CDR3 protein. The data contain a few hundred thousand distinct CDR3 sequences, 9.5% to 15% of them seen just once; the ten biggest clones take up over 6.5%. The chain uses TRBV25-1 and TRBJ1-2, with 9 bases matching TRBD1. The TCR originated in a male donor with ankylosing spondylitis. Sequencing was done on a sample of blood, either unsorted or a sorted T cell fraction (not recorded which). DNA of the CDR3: TGTGCCAGCAGTGCAGCCGGGACAGGGTCCTATGGCTACACCTTC. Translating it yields CASSAAGTGSYGYTF.